The rows below give T cell receptor beta chains drawn from one sample of a study of blood T cells in healthy people across ages. TCRdb reanalysed the 5' RACE reads using MiXCR and keeps one entry per CDR3 protein. The profile shows some 1.7 million distinct CDR3 sequences, 28% of them singletons. Specimen: blood. The receptors were gathered from a woman between 25 and 40 years old in good health. The CDR3 runs from the conserved cysteine through the conserved F or W. The D gene is left open where the match is weak. Expanded clones get a size class; other rows say once, few or many, or leave the size out.

clone size	V gene	J gene	D gene	CDR3 length	CDR3 DNA	CDR3 protein
many	TRBV4-1	TRBJ1-5	TRBD1	18	TGCGCCAGCAGCCAAGGGGGCCTGGGACAGGGTGGCAATCAGCCCCAGCATTTT	CASSQGGLGQGGNQPQHF
NA	TRBV3-1	TRBJ2-5	NA	13	TGTGCCAGCAGCCAAGATTTGATGGGTGAGCAGTACTTC	CASSQDLMGEQYF
NA	TRBV20-1	TRBJ1-2	NA	12	TGCAGTGCTAGAGTCGGTGCAGAGGGCTACACCTTC	CSARVGAEGYTF
few	TRBV7-9	TRBJ2-7	NA	14	TGTGCCAGCAGCTCCATCCCCCGGGCCTTCGAGCAGTACTTC	CASSSIPRAFEQYF
NA	TRBV14	TRBJ2-5	NA	15	TGTGCCAGCAGCCAAGTGCAGGGGTACCAAGAGACCCAGTACTTC	CASSQVQGYQETQYF
many	TRBV20-1	TRBJ2-1	NA	14	TGCAGTGCTAGGAACTGGCGCTCCTACAATGAGCAGTTCTTC	CSARNWRSYNEQFF
NA	TRBV6-5	TRBJ2-2	TRBD1	15	TGTGCTAGCAGACCGACGACAGGGGGGGCCGGGGAGCTGCTTTTT	CASRPTTGGAGELLF
NA	TRBV3-1	TRBJ2-1	NA	18	TGTGCCAGCAGCTCCCGACAGGGACTAGGGAGCTCCTACAATGAGCAGTTCTTC	CASSSRQGLGSSYNEQFF
many	TRBV10-3	TRBJ2-5	NA	14	TGTGCCATCAGTGAGGTAGCGGATCAAGAGACCCAGTACTTC	CAISEVADQETQYF
NA	TRBV29-1	TRBJ2-3	NA	13	TGCAGCGTTGGGGTGGCAGGAGGGGTTTCGCAGTATTTT	CSVGVAGGVSQYF
NA	TRBV10-3	TRBJ2-7	NA	13	TGTGCCATCAGTGAGTCTACGGGGGACGAGCAGTACTTC	CAISESTGDEQYF
NA	TRBV14	TRBJ1-4	NA	16	TGTGCCAGCAGCCAAGTTTGGGGATCGACTAATGAAAAACTGTTTTTT	CASSQVWGSTNEKLFF
NA	TRBV24-1	TRBJ2-7	TRBD2	13	TGTGCCACCAGTGACCCTTCGGGGGGCGAGCAGTACTTC	CATSDPSGGEQYF
NA	TRBV6-5	TRBJ1-6	NA	15	TGTGCCAGCAGCCCCGGGGGGTCCGGAAATTCACCCCTCCACTTT	CASSPGGSGNSPLHF
NA	TRBV9	TRBJ1-2	NA	14	TGTGCCAGCAGCCCTCAGCGGGGGGGCTATGGCTACACCTTC	CASSPQRGGYGYTF
NA	TRBV7-2	TRBJ2-3	NA	14	TGTGCCAGCAGCTTACCAGGGGTGGGAGATACGCAGTATTTT	CASSLPGVGDTQYF
NA	TRBV2	TRBJ2-6	TRBD1	17	TGTGCCAGCAGGCCGGGACAGGGAATATCTGGGGCCAACGTCCTGACTTTC	CASRPGQGISGANVLTF
NA	TRBV6-5	TRBJ1-1	NA	15	TGTGCCAGCAGTTACTCGAACGGGAGGGGCACTGAAGCTTTCTTT	CASSYSNGRGTEAFF